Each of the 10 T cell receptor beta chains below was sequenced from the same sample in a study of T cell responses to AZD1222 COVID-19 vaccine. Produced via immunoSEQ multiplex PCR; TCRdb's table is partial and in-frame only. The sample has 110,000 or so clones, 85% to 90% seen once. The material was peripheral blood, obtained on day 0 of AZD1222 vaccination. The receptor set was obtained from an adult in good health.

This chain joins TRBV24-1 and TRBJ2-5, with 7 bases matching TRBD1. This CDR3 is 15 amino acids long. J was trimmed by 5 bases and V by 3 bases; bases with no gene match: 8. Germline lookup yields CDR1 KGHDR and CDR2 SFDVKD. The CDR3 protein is CATSDPGTERETQYF. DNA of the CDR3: TGTGCCACCAGTGATCCAGGGACAGAAAGGGAGACCCAGTACTTC.

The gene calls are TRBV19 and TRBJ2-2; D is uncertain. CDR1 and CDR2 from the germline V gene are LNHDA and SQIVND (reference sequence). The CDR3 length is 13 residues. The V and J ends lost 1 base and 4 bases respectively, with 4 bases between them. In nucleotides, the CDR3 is TGTGCCAGTAGTATAGGCGGCACCGGGGAGCTGTTTTTT. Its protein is CASSIGGTGELFF. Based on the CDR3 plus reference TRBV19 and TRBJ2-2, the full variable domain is DGGITQSPKYLFRKEGQNVTLSCEQNLNHDAMYWYRQDPGQGLRLIYYSQIVNDFQKGDIAEGYSVSREKKESFPLTVTSAQKNPTAFYLCASSIGGTGELFFGEGSRLTVL.

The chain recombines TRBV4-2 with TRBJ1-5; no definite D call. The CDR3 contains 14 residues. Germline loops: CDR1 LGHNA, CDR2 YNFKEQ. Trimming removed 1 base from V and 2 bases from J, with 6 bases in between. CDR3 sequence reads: CASSQVGGNQPQHF. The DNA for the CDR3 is TGTGCCAGCAGCCAAGTTGGAGGCAATCAGCCCCAGCATTTT.

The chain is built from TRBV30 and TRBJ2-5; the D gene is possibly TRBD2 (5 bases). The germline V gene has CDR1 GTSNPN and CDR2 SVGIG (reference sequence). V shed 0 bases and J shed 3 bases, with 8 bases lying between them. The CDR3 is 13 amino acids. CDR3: CAWSVRRKETQYF. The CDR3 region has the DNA TGTGCCTGGAGTGTACGGAGGAAAGAGACCCAGTACTTC.

In DNA form, the CDR3 reads TGTGCCAGTCGCACAGGGCGCAGCTCTGGAAACACCATATATTTT. Amino acids: CASRTGRSSGNTIYF. This chain links TRBV6-5 with TRBJ1-3; D may be TRBD1 (6 bases). Germline assignment: CDR1 MNHEY and CDR2 SVGAGI. Deletions cut 9 bases from V and 0 bases from J, with 15 bases between. The CDR3 covers 15 residues.

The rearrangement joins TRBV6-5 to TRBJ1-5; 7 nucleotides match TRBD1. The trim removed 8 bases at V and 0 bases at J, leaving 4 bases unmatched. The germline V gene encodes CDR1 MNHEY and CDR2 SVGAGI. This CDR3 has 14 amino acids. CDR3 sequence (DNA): TGTGCCAGCCAGGGACAGTATAGCAATCAGCCCCAGCATTTT. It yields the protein CASQGQYSNQPQHF.

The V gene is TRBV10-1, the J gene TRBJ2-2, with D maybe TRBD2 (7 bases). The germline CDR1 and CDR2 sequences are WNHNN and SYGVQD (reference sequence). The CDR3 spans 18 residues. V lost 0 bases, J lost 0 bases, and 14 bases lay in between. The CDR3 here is CASSESDSGATNTGELFF. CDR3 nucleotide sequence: TGCGCCAGCAGTGAGTCGGACAGCGGGGCCACGAACACCGGGGAGCTGTTTTTT.

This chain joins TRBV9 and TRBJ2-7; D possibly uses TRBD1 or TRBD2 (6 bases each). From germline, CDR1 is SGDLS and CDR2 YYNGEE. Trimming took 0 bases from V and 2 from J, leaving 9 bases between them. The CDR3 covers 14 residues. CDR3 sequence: CASSVEGGPYEQYF. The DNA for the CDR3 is TGTGCCAGCAGCGTAGAGGGGGGACCCTACGAGCAGTACTTC.

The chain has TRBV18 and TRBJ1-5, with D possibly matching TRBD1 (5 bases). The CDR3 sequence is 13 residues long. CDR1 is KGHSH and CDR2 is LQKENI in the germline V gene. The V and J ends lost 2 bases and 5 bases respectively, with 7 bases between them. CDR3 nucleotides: TGTGCCAGCTCACCAGGGGCGGATCAGCCCCAGCATTTT. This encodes CASSPGADQPQHF. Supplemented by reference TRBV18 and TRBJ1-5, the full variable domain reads NAGVMQNPRHLVRRRGQEARLRCSPMKGHSHVYWYRQLPEEGLKFMVYLQKENIIDESGMPKERFSAEFPKEGPSILRIQQVVRGDSAAYFCASSPGADQPQHFGDGTRLSIL.

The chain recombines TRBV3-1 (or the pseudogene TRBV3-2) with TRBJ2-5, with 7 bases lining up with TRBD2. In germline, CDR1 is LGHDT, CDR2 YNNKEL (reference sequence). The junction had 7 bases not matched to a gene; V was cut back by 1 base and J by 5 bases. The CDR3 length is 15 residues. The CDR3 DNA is TGTGCCAGCAGCCAAGGGCTAGCGGTGGGGGAGACCCAGTACTTC. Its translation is CASSQGLAVGETQYF.